This T cell receptor (beta chain) is drawn from a study of OX40 agonist ivuxolimab in advanced cancers. Study as a whole: Patients enrolled in dose escalation were diagnosed with hepatocellular carcinoma, melanoma, renal cell or head and neck cancer. It was permissible to have had prior anti-PD-1, anti-PD-L1 or anti-CTLA-4 therapy, and under 45% had some. Partial responses were recorded for three patients, including one with hepatocellular carcinoma and two with cutaneous melanoma.

Findings of the study overall: There were, on average, more expanded clones in CD8+ T cells than in CD4+.

Worth noting for this clone: What it binds is unknown.

Libraries were prepared by immunoSEQ multiplex PCR; TCRdb keeps only in-frame clonotypes and omits some of them. The sample shows tens of thousands of clones, approximately 86% of them seen only once. This receptor was obtained from an adult with an advanced solid tumor such as melanoma, head and neck, liver or kidney cancer. This specimen was CD4+ or CD8+ T cells sorted from blood, taken in a trial of the OX40 agonist ivuxolimab.

The CDR3 is CASSPFTDTQYF. The CDR3 bases are TGTGCCAGCAGTCCATTCACAGATACGCAGTATTTT. This rearrangement joins TRBV28 to TRBJ2-3; D is ambiguous. The V end lost 5 bases, the J end lost 2 bases, and 5 bases lay between the germline ends. Germline V gives CDR1 MDHEN, CDR2 SYDVKM. The CDR3 sequence is 12 residues long.